This T cell receptor (beta chain) stems from a study of T cells after yellow fever vaccination. The overall study: Those fractions that held only low numbers of cells were prepared using the SMART-Seq v4 Ultra Low Input RNA kit.

This CDR3 has 14 residues. The junction had 7 bases not matched to a gene; V was cut back by 5 bases and J by 4 bases. The germline V gene encodes CDR1 MNHEY and CDR2 SMNVEV (reference sequence). TCRdb reprocessed the 5' RACE reads via MiXCR and lists one record per CDR3 protein. The sample has about 360,000 distinct CDR3 sequences, under 7.5% seen once. The V gene is TRBV27, the J gene TRBJ1-1; 7 nucleotides align to TRBD1. The clonotype originates from a man aged 25 to 45 who received the YFV17D yellow fever vaccine. The specimen was PBMCs, collected 5 days after the yellow fever booster vaccination. CDR3 nucleotide sequence: TGTGCCAGCAGTCCACAGGGGATCTCCACTGAAGCTTTCTTT. This encodes CASSPQGISTEAFF.